This T cell receptor (beta chain) stems from a study of blood T cell repertoires in COVID-19. The germline gives CDR1 MNHEY, CDR2 SVGEGT. V was clipped by 6 bases and J by 2 bases; unmatched bases: 4. The CDR3 extends over 14 amino acids. This clone was counted between two and nine times. Enrolment of Seattle patients took place during active infection, and they were followed longitudinally. Produced via immunoSEQ multiplex PCR; TCRdb's table is partial and in-frame only. The repertoire includes some 120,000 clones, around nine tenths of them detected once, and roughly 2% sits in the top ten. The sample taken for sequencing was peripheral blood. This clonotype originated in a man aged 45-65 years with COVID-19, enrolled during active disease. The rearrangement links TRBV6-2 or TRBV6-3 to TRBJ2-1; TRBD1 matches 7 bases. The CDR3 nucleotides read TGTGCCAGCAGCCCCGGGACAGCCTACAATGAGCAGTTCTTC. It yields the protein CASSPGTAYNEQFF.